One T cell receptor beta chain is described in this entry. Its antigen is undetermined. The data stem from a study of CD8 T cells in ankylosing spondylitis. Findings and limits, study-wide: The study identified a TCR beta motif of seven or eight highly homologous variants that appeared characteristic of ankylosing spondylitis blood.

TCRdb processed the 5' RACE reads anew with MiXCR; each CDR3 protein has one entry. Here the sample spans hundreds of thousands of distinct CDR3 sequences, 12% being singletons. J gave up 10 bases and V 6 bases, and 5 bases lay outside the gene matches. From germline, CDR1 is DFQATT and CDR2 SNEGSKA (reference sequence). This CDR3 has 13 amino acids. The chain uses TRBV20-1 and TRBJ2-1, with 14 nucleotides matching TRBD2. The sequence came from a male donor with ankylosing spondylitis. The sequenced sample consisted of blood, either unsorted or a sorted T cell fraction (not recorded which). Written as DNA, the CDR3 is TGCAGTGCGGAGGGACTAGCGGGAGAAGAGCAGTTCTTC. Encoded protein: CSAEGLAGEEQFF.